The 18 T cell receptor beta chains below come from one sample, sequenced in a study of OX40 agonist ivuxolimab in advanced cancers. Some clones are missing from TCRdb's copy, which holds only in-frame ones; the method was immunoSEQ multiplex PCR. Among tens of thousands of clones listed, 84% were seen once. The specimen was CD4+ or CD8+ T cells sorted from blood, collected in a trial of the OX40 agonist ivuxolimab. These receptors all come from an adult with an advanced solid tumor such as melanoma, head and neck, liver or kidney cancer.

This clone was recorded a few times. The CDR3 DNA reads TGTGCCAGCAGTGTAAACACGCAGACGCACGAGCAGTACTTC. This codes for CASSVNTQTHEQYF. V usage is TRBV2 and J usage is TRBJ2-7; D gene unclear. The V gene's germline CDR1 is SNHLY and CDR2 FYNNEI. The length of the CDR3 is 14 residues. Deletions cut 4 bases from V and 5 bases from J, with 15 bases between.

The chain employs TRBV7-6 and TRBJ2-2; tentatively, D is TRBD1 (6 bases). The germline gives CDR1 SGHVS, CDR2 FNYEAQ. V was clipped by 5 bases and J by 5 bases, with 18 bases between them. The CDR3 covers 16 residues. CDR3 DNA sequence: TGTGCCAGCAGCCCAAACTCTGGACAGTTTACCGGGGAGCTGTTTTTT. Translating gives CASSPNSGQFTGELFF.

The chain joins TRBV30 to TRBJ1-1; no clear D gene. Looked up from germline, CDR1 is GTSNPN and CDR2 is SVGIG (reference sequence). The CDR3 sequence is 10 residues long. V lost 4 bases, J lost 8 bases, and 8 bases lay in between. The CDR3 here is CAWKAREAFF. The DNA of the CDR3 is TGTGCCTGGAAGGCCCGCGAAGCTTTCTTT.

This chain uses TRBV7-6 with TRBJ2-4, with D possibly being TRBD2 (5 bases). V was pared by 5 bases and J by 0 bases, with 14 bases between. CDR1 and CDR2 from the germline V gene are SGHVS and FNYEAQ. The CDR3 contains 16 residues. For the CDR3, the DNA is TGTGCCAGCAGCGCGGACTCATCACTAGCCAAAAACATTCAGTACTTC. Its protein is CASSADSSLAKNIQYF. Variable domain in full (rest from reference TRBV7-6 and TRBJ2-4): GAGVSQSPRYKVTKRGQDVALRCDPISGHVSLYWYRQALGQGPEFLTYFNYEAQQDKSGLPNDRFSAERPEGSISTLTIQRTEQRDSAMYRCASSADSSLAKNIQYFGAGTRLSVL.

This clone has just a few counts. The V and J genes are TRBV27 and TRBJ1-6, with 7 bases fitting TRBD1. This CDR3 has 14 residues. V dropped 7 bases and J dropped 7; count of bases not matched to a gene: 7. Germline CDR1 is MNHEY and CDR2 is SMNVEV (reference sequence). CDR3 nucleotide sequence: TGTGCCAGCAACGACAGGGTGAAAAATTCACCCCTCCACTTT. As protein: CASNDRVKNSPLHF.

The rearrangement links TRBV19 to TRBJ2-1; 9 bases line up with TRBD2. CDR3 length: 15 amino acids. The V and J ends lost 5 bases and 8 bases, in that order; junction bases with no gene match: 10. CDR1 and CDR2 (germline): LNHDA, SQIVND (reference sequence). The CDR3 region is CASSLTSGVLDEQFF. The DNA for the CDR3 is TGTGCCAGTAGTCTGACTAGCGGTGTCCTGGATGAGCAGTTCTTC.

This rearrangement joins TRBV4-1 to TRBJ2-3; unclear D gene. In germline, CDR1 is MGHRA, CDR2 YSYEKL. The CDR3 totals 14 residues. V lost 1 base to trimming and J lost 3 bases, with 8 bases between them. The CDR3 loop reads CASSQVSDTDTQYF. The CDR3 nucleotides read TGCGCCAGCAGCCAAGTGAGTGATACAGATACGCAGTATTTT.

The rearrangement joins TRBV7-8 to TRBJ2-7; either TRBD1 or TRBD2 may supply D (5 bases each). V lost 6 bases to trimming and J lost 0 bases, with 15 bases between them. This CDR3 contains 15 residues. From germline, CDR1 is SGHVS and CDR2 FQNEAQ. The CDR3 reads CASSARGRSSYEQYF. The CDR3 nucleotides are TGTGCCAGCAGTGCCCGGGGACGTTCCTCCTACGAGCAGTACTTC.

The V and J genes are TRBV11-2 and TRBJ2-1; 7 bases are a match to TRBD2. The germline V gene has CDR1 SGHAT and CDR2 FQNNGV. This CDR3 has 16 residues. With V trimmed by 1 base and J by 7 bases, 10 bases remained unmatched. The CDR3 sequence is CASSLVGGSGRNEQFF. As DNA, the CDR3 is TGTGCCAGCAGCTTAGTAGGCGGGAGTGGTAGAAATGAGCAGTTCTTC.

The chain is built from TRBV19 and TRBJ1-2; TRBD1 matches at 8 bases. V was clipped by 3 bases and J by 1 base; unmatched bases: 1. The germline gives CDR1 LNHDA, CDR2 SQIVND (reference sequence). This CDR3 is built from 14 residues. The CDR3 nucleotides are TGTGCCAGTAGTATGGGACAGGATAACTATGGCTACACCTTC. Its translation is CASSMGQDNYGYTF.

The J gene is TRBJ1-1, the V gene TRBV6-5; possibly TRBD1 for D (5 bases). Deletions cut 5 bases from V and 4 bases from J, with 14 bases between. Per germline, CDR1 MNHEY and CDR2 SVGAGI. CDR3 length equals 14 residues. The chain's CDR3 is CASSESGRATEAFF. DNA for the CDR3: TGTGCCAGCAGTGAATCCGGCAGGGCCACTGAAGCTTTCTTT.

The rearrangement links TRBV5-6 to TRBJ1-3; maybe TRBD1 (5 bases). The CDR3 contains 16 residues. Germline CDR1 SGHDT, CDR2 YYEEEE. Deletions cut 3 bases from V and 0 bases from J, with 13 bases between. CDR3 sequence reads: CASSYSTADSGNTIYF. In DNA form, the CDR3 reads TGTGCCAGCAGCTACTCGACAGCGGACTCTGGAAACACCATATATTTT.

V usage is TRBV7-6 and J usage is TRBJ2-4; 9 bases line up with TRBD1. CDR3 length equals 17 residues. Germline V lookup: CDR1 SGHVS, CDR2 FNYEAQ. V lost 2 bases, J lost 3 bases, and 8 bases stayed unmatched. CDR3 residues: CASSLKPGQGNKNIQYF. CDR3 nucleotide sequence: TGTGCCAGCAGCTTAAAGCCGGGACAGGGTAACAAAAACATTCAGTACTTC.

CDR3 amino acids: CSVGDVETQYF. The CDR3 nucleotides read TGCAGCGTTGGGGATGTGGAGACCCAGTACTTC. The chain joins TRBV29-1 to TRBJ2-5; D not resolved. The V gene lost 4 bases and the J gene lost 5 bases, with 8 bases spanning the gap. CDR1 is SQVTM, CDR2 ANQGSEA, per germline. The CDR3 sequence is 11 residues long.

CDR3 nucleotide sequence: TGTGCCAGCACTTCGGGCTTGTCTGAGCAGTTCTTC. It translates to CASTSGLSEQFF. The chain recombines TRBV25-1 with TRBJ2-1; D gene uncertain. The V end lost 7 bases, the J end lost 9 bases, and 13 bases lay between the germline ends. Germline CDR1 and CDR2: MGHDK and SYGVNS. This CDR3 has 12 residues.

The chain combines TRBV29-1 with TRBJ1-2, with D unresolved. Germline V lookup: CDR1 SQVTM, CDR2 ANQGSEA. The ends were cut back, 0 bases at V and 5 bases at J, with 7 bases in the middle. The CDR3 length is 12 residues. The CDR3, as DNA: TGCAGCGTTGAAGATTCGGATTATGGCTACACCTTC. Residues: CSVEDSDYGYTF. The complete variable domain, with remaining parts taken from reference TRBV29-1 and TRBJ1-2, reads SAVISQKPSRDICQRGTSLTIQCQVDSQVTMMFWYRQQPGQSLTLIATANQGSEATYESGFVIDKFPISRPNLTFSTLTVSNMSPEDSSIYLCSVEDSDYGYTFGSGTRLTVV.

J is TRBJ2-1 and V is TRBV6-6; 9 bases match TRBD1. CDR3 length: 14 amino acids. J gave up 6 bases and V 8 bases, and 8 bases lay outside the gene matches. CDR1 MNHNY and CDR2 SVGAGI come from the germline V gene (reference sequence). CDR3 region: CASQTGGNINEQFF. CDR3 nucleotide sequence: TGTGCCAGCCAGACAGGGGGTAACATCAATGAGCAGTTCTTC.

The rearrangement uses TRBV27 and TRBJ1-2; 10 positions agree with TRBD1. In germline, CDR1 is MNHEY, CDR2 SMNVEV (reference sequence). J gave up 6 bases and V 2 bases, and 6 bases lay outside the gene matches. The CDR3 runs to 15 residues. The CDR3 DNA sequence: TGTGCCAGCAGTTTAAAGGGACAGGGGCTCCATGGCTACACCTTC. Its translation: CASSLKGQGLHGYTF.